This T cell receptor beta chain was sequenced in a study of blood T cells in healthy people across ages. Study findings and constraints: Lack of knowledge of donor CMV status possibly confounded expanded clonotype changes.

Only a few counts were recorded for this clonotype. No antigen is known for it. Next came a second PCR, run for about 6 to 11 cycles, which used a sample-barcoded 5' primer along with a J-beta primer mix. A template-switch adaptor with 12 random nucleotides tagged each cDNA molecule. TCRdb passed the 5' RACE reads through MiXCR, listing each CDR3 protein once. The table records over 300,000 distinct CDR3 sequences, about 52% of them present only once. The germline V gene has CDR1 MDHEN and CDR2 SYDVKM. The V segment lost 3 bases and the J segment 2 bases; nucleotides outside the gene matches: 14. CDR3 length: 19 amino acids.

The source of this sequence is a man in his 60s in good health. V usage is TRBV28 and J usage is TRBJ2-5, with TRBD2 matching 11 bases. Sequences were obtained from blood. CDR3 loop: CASSFGATSGKGGQETQYF. CDR3 DNA sequence: TGTGCCAGCAGTTTCGGGGCGACTAGCGGGAAGGGGGGGCAAGAGACCCAGTACTTC.